Listed below are T cell receptor beta chains from one sample, sequenced in a study of beta chain features in type 1 diabetes. Here immunoSEQ multiplex PCR was the method, and the copy in TCRdb shows in-frame clones only, minus some. The table has 130,000 to 150,000 clones, 7% to 10% seen once. Sequencing was done on a sample of central memory CD4+ T cells from blood. Receptors were obtained from a man in his late teens or twenties in good health. The conserved cysteine and the conserved F or W are not part of the CDR3 here.

V: TRBV29-1
J: TRBJ1-2
CDR3: SARTGSLYGYT

V: TRBV21-1
J: TRBJ2-4
CDR3: ASSNAAGERKNIQY

V: TRBV5-6
J: TRBJ2-1
CDR3: ASSLLAEMYNEQF

V: TRBV6-6
J: TRBJ1-1
CDR3: ASSFSGVGTEAF

V: TRBV28
J: TRBJ1-5
CDR3: ASSPGSNRNQPQH

V: TRBV7-2
J: TRBJ2-7
CDR3: ASRTGTGTSEQY

V: TRBV2
J: TRBJ2-2
CDR3: ASSGARTGELF

V: TRBV19
J: TRBJ2-7
CDR3: ASSLGGLEYSEQY

V: TRBV7-3
J: TRBJ2-5
CDR3: ASSPFSGGAHETQY

V: TRBV4-3
J: TRBJ1-3
CDR3: ASSQVAGGNTIY

V: TRBV28
J: TRBJ2-3
CDR3: ASSAPDSRPDTQY

V: TRBV7-2
J: TRBJ2-5
CDR3: ASSLMGLAMRETQY

V: TRBV4-2
J: TRBJ2-1
CDR3: ASSQNQRDSGYNEQF

V: TRBV5-4
J: TRBJ1-2
CDR3: ASSLGTDYGYT

V: TRBV15
J: TRBJ2-5
CDR3: ATKGGAEETQY

V: TRBV4-3
J: TRBJ2-5
CDR3: ASSRGTGGEETQY

V: TRBV19
J: TRBJ2-1
CDR3: ASRERGGPYNEQF

V: TRBV29-1
J: NA
CDR3: SAGLPPYEQY

V: TRBV7-3
J: TRBJ2-1
CDR3: ASSPSGAGANNEQF

V: TRBV4-1
J: TRBJ2-3
CDR3: ASSQDHGGGTDTQY

V: TRBV4-1
J: TRBJ2-7
CDR3: ASSQTEIYEQY

V: TRBV7-8
J: TRBJ1-1
CDR3: ASSGLEWTEAF

V: TRBV7-2
J: TRBJ2-1
CDR3: ASSLLPQGGSREQF

V: TRBV4-3
J: TRBJ2-1
CDR3: ASSQDESGGSYNEQF

V: TRBV27
J: TRBJ2-7
CDR3: ASSLQGTSYEQY

V: TRBV5-1
J: TRBJ2-7
CDR3: ASSFGFGVGLYEQY

V: TRBV6-5
J: TRBJ1-5
CDR3: ASSYTGDQPQH

V: TRBV5-4
J: TRBJ1-4
CDR3: ASSLRTANYEKLF

V: TRBV29-1
J: TRBJ1-2
CDR3: SAVVGGYGYT

V: TRBV23-1
J: TRBJ1-4
CDR3: ASSQSRPGTGAPMVRLF

V: TRBV10-3
J: TRBJ2-5
CDR3: AISESGGLETQY

V: TRBV11-2
J: TRBJ2-2
CDR3: ASIDRGRYTGELF

V: TRBV5-1
J: TRBJ2-5
CDR3: ASSLRGRTEGETQY

V: TRBV11-2
J: TRBJ2-4
CDR3: ASSLTSRDRLNIQY

V: TRBV5-6
J: TRBJ1-2
CDR3: ASSFSAADYT

V: TRBV28
J: TRBJ1-2
CDR3: ASSSNRGYYGYT

V: TRBV18
J: TRBJ2-5
CDR3: ASSPPDRATETQY

V: TRBV10-2
J: TRBJ2-5
CDR3: ASSEGTPQETQY

V: TRBV5-1
J: TRBJ1-5
CDR3: ASSPGTEDQPQH

V: TRBV10-3
J: TRBJ2-7
CDR3: AISPGTSGGRSYEQY

V: TRBV5-1
J: TRBJ2-1
CDR3: ASSLVPGNNEQF

V: TRBV7-8
J: TRBJ2-1
CDR3: ASRTGNEQF

V: TRBV10-1
J: TRBJ1-1
CDR3: ASSNGQGTEAF

V: TRBV6-4
J: TRBJ2-1
CDR3: ARTSQGHEQF

V: TRBV7-8
J: TRBJ1-5
CDR3: ASSLAGSFNQPQH